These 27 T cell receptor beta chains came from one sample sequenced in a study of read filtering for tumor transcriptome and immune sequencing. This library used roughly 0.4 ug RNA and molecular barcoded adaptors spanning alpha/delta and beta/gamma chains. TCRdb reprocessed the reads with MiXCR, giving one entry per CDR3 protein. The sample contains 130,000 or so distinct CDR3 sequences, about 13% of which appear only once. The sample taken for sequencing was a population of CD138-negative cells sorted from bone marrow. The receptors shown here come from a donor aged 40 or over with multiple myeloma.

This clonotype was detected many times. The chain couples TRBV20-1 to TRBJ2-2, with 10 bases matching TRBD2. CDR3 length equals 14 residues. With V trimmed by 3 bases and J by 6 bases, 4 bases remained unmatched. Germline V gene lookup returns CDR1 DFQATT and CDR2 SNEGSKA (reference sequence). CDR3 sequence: CSASPSGSPGELFF. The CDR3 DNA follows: TGCAGTGCTAGCCCTAGCGGGAGCCCCGGGGAGCTGTTTTTT.

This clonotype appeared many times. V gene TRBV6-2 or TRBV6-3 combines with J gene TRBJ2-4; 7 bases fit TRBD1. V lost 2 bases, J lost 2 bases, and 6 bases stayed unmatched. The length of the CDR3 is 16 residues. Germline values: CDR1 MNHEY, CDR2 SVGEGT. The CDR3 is CASSYRSTGPKNIQYF. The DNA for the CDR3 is TGTGCCAGCAGTTACCGATCGACAGGGCCCAAAAACATTCAGTACTTC.

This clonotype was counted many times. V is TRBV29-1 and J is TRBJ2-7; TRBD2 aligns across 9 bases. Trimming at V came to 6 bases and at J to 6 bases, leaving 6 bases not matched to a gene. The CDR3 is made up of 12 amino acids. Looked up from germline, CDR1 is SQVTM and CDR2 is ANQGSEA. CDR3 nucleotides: TGCAGCGTACGCGGGAGGGCGAGCGAGCAGTACTTC. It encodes CSVRGRASEQYF.

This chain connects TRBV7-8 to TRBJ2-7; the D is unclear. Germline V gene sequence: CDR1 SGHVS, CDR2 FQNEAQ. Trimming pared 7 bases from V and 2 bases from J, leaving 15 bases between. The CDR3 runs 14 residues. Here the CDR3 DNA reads TGTGCCAGCACCCAAAGGGCCGATACCTACGAGCAGTACTTC. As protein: CASTQRADTYEQYF.

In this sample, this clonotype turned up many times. The CDR3 DNA reads TGTGCCAGCAGCGTAGATTCCGGGGAGCTGTTTTTT. Translating it yields CASSVDSGELFF. The chain recombines TRBV9 with TRBJ2-2, with D hard to call. V was cut by 0 bases and J by 6 bases, with 3 bases left in between. Germline CDR1 reads SGDLS; CDR2 reads YYNGEE. The CDR3 totals 12 residues.

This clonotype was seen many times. CDR3 loop: CASSYGSTGELFF. CDR3 in DNA: TGTGCCAGCAGTTACGGTTCCACCGGGGAGCTGTTTTTT. V and J are TRBV6-5 and TRBJ2-2; no clear D gene. The CDR3 extends over 13 amino acids. The germline gives CDR1 MNHEY, CDR2 SVGAGI. V lost 2 bases, J lost 4 bases, and 5 bases lay in between.

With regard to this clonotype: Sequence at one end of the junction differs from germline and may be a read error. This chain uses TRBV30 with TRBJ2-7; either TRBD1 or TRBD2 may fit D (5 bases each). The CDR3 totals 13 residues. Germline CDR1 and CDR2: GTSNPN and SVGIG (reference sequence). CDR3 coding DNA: TGTGCCTGGAGTTTGGGACGGTTCTACGAGCGGTACTTC. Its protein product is CAWSLGRFYERYF.

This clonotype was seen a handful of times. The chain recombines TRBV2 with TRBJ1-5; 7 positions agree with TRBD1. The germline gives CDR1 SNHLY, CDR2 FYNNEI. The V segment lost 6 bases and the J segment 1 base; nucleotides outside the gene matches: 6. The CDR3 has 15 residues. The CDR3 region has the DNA TGTGCCAGCAGCCGACAGGGATGGAGCAATCAGCCCCAGCATTTT. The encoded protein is CASSRQGWSNQPQHF.

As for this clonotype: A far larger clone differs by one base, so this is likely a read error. Here the CDR3 DNA reads TGTGCCAGCAGCTCGGGACTTAACGGGGATGAGCAGTTCTTC. Translation: CASSSGLNGDEQFF. The genes are TRBV7-9 and TRBJ2-1; TRBD2 is a possible D gene (6 bases). Germline V gives CDR1 SEHNR, CDR2 FQNEAQ (reference sequence). This CDR3 has 14 amino acids. V was clipped by 4 bases and J by 8 bases, with 15 bases between them.

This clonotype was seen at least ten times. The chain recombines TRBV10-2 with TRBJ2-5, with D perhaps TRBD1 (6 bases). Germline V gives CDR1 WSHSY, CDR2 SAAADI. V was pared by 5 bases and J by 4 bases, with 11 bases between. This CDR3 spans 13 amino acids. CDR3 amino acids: CASSRDIAETQYF. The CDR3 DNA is TGCGCCAGCAGTCGGGACATAGCAGAGACCCAGTACTTC.

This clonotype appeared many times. The CDR3 coding sequence is TGTGCCACCGTCGACGGACAGGGATCCTACAATGAGCAGTTCTTC. It is translated as CATVDGQGSYNEQFF. This rearrangement joins TRBV19 to TRBJ2-1; 8 nucleotides agree with TRBD1. Germline CDR1 and CDR2: LNHDA and SQIVND (reference sequence). The CDR3 has 15 amino acids. V shed 10 bases, J shed 1 base, and the junction held 9 bases outside the gene matches.

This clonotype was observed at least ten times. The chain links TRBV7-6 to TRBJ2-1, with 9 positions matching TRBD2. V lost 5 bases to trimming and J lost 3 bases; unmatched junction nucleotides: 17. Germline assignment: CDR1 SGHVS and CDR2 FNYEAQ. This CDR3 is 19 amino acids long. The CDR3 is CASSPTPSLAGKYYNEQFF. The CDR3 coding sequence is TGTGCCAGCAGCCCAACCCCCTCTCTAGCGGGAAAATACTACAATGAGCAGTTCTTC.

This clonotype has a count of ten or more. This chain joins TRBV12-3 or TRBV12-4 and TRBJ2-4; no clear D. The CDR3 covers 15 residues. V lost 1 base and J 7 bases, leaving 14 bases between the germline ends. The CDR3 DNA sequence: TGTGCCAGCAGTTTAGGGATGGGTCTACGTAACATTCAGTACTTC. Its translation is CASSLGMGLRNIQYF.

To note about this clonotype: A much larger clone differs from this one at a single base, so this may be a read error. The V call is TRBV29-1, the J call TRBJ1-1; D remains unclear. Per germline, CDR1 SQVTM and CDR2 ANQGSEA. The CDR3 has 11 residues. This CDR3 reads CSVRIGPEVFF. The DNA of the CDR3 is TGCAGCGTTCGAATAGGACCTGAAGTTTTCTTT.

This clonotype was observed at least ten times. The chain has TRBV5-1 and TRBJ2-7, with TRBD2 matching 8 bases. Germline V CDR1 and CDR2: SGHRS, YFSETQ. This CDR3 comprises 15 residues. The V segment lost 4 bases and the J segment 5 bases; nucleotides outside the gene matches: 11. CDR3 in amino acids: CASSVLGGARDEQYF. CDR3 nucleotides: TGCGCCAGCAGCGTACTCGGGGGGGCGCGCGACGAGCAGTACTTC.

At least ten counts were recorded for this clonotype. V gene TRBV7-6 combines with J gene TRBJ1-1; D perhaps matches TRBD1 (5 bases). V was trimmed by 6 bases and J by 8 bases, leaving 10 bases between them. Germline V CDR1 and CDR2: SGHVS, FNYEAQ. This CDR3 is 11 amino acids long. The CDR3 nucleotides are TGTGCCAGCAGGTCAGGGAGAGAAGCTTTCTTT. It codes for CASRSGREAFF. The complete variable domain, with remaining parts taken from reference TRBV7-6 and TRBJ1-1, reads GAGVSQSPRYKVTKRGQDVALRCDPISGHVSLYWYRQALGQGPEFLTYFNYEAQQDKSGLPNDRFSAERPEGSISTLTIQRTEQRDSAMYRCASRSGREAFFGQGTRLTVV.

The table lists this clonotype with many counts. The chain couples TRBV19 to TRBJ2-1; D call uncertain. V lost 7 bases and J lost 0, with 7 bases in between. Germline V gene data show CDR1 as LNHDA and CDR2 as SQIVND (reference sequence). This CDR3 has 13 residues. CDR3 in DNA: TGTGCCAGTACTTGGAGCTCCTACAATGAGCAGTTCTTC. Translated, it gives CASTWSSYNEQFF.

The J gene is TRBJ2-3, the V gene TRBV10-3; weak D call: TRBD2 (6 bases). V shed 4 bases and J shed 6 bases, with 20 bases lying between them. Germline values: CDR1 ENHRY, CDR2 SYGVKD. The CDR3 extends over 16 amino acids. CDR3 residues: CAISAPPGTPIDTQYF. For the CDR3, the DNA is TGTGCCATCAGTGCCCCTCCCGGGACTCCCATCGATACGCAGTATTTT.

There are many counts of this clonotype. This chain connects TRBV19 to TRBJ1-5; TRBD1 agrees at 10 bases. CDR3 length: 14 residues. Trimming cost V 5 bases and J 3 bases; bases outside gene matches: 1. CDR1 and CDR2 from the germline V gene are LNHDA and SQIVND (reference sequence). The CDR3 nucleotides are TGTGCCAGTAGTGGACAGGGGGTCAATCAGCCCCAGCATTTT. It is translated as CASSGQGVNQPQHF.

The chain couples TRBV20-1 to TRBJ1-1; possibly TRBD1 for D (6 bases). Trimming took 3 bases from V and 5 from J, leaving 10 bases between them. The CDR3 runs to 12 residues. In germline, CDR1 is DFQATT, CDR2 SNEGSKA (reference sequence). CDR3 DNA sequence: TGCAGTGCTAGGTCAGGGGTTACTGAAGCTTTCTTT. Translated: CSARSGVTEAFF.

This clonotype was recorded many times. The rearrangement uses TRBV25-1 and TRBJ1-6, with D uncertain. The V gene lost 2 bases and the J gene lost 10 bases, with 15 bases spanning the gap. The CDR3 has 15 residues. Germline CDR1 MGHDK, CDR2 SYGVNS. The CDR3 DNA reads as TGTGCCAGCAGTGAAGGAGTGGGAAGGTTCTCACCCCTCCACTTT. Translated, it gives CASSEGVGRFSPLHF.

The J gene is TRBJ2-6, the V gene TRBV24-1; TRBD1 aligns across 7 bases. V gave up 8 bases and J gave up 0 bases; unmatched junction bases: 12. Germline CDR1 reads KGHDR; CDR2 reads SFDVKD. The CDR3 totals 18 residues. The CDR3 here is CATTNQTGWSSGANVLTF. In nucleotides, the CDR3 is TGTGCCACCACCAACCAGACAGGGTGGAGCTCTGGGGCCAACGTCCTGACTTTC.

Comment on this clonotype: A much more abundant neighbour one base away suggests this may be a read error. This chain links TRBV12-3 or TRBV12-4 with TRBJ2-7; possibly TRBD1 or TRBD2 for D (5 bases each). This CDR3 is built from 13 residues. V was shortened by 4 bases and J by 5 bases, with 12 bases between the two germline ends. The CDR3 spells CASSWGRADEQYF. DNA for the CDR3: TGTGCCAGCAGTTGGGGACGAGCTGACGAGCAGTACTTC.

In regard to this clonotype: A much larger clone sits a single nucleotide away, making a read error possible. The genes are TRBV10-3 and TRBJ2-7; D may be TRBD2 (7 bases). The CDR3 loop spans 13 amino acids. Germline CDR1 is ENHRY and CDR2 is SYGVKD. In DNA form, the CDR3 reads TGTGCCATCAACGGGGGGCCCTCCTGCGAGCAGTACTTC. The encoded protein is CAINGGPSCEQYF.

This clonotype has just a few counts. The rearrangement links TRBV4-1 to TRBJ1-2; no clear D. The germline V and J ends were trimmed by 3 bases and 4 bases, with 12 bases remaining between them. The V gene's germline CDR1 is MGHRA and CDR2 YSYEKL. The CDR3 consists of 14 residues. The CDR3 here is CASSQDGSIYGYTF. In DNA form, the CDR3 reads TGCGCCAGCAGCCAGGACGGATCCATCTATGGCTACACCTTC.

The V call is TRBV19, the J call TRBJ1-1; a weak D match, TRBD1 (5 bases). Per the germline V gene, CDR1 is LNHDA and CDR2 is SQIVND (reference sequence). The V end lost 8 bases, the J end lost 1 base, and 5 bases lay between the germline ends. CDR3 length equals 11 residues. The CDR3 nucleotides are TGTGCCAGTGGGACGAACACTGAAGCTTTCTTT. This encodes CASGTNTEAFF.

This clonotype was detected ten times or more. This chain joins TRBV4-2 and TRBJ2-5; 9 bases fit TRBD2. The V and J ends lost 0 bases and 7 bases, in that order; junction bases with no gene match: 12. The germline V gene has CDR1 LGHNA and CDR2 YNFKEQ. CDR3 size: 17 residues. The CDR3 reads CASSQDISGRPGGTQYF. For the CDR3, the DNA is TGTGCCAGCAGCCAAGATATAAGCGGGAGGCCCGGAGGGACCCAGTACTTC.